Following are 4 T cell receptor beta chains from one sample sequenced in a study of chemoradiotherapy in HPV16-positive cancers. Libraries were prepared by immunoSEQ multiplex PCR; TCRdb keeps only in-frame clonotypes and omits some of them. The repertoire has about 8,600 clones, over 70% of them found once; the top ten carry 6.5% to 9.5%. Sampling was performed from a patient who underwent chemoradiotherapy. These receptor sequences come from a human donor with HPV-associated anogenital cancer.

This chain joins TRBV6-1 and TRBJ2-2; tentative D call: TRBD1 (5 bases). Germline CDR1 and CDR2: MNHNS and SASEGT. The V end was cut by 2 bases, the J end by 1 base, with 5 bases between. This CDR3 is 14 amino acids long. The CDR3 region has the DNA TGTGCCAGCAGTGAACAGGGGAACACCGGGGAGCTGTTTTTT. Amino acids: CASSEQGNTGELFF.

The gene calls are TRBV28 and TRBJ1-1; possibly TRBD1 for D (6 bases). From germline, CDR1 is MDHEN and CDR2 SYDVKM. Trimming stripped 4 bases from V and 7 bases from J, with 10 bases between. The CDR3 is made up of 12 amino acids. CDR3 bases: TGTGCCAGCAGTTCCCCGACAGGTGAAGCTTTCTTT. Encoded protein: CASSSPTGEAFF.

The V and J genes are TRBV6-1 and TRBJ1-5; 9 nucleotides align to TRBD1. The CDR3 extends over 15 amino acids. Trimming took 6 bases from V and 6 from J; bases not matched to a gene: 9. Germline-derived CDR1 and CDR2 are MNHNS and SASEGT. This chain's CDR3 is CASSSGQGPGQPQHF. Written as DNA, the CDR3 is TGTGCCAGCAGCTCGGGACAGGGTCCGGGTCAGCCCCAGCATTTT.

CDR3 DNA: TGCGCCAGCAGCCAGGAACCGGGACAAGTTTCCTATGGCTACACCTTC. It is translated as CASSQEPGQVSYGYTF. J is TRBJ1-2 and V is TRBV5-1; D possibly corresponds to TRBD1 (6 bases). Germline loops: CDR1 SGHRS, CDR2 YFSETQ. Trimming removed 4 bases from V and 4 bases from J, with 20 bases in between. This CDR3 has 16 residues.